This T cell receptor (beta chain) derives from a study of cytomegalovirus exposure and HLA in healthy donors. Use of 60 Vbeta and 13 Jbeta primers characterized the PCR. TCRdb's table, derived via immunoSEQ multiplex PCR, lists solely in-frame clones and lacks some. The sample includes 150,000 to 250,000 clones, 60% to 85% seen only once; the top ten take approximately 1.5%. The CDR3 covers 16 residues. Germline trimming cut 4 bases from V and 7 bases from J; bases unmatched to any gene: 7. The germline V gene has CDR1 SGHDT and CDR2 YYEEEE. This clone has more than one count but fewer than ten. Sequenced input: PBMCs. The origin of this receptor is a girl between 10 and 17 years old in good health and CMV-seropositive. This chain joins TRBV5-6 and TRBJ1-6; 11 nucleotides agree with TRBD1. The CDR3 DNA follows: TGTGCCAGCAGCAACCGGGACAGGGGGGGGAATTCACCCCTCCACTTT. It translates to CASSNRDRGGNSPLHF.